This is a list of T cell receptor beta chains from one sample in a study of T cell responses to AZD1222 COVID-19 vaccine. Libraries were prepared by immunoSEQ multiplex PCR; TCRdb keeps only in-frame clonotypes and omits some of them. The data hold fewer than 200,000 clones, with around nine tenths observed a single time. This sample comprised peripheral blood, obtained on day 0 of AZD1222 vaccination. Every receptor here comes from an adult in good health. CDR3s include the opening cysteine and the closing phenylalanine or tryptophan. D genes are given only for firm matches. Size tells how often a clone was seen (once, few, many) or the class of an expanded clone, and some rows leave it out.

V gene	clone size	D gene	J gene	CDR3 DNA	CDR3 protein
TRBV6-2/TRBV6-3	-	TRBD1	TRBJ2-7	TGTGCCAGCAGTTGGGACAGTGTGACGTACGAGCAGTACTTC	CASSWDSVTYEQYF
TRBV12-3/TRBV12-4	once	-	TRBJ2-3	TGTGCCAGCAGTTCGGTGAGAGATACGCAGTATTTT	CASSSVRDTQYF
TRBV27	-	TRBD1	TRBJ1-5	TGTGCCAGCAGTTTACACAGGGGTGGCAATCAGCCCCAGCATTTT	CASSLHRGGNQPQHF
TRBV5-1	-	-	TRBJ1-1	TGCGCCAGCAGCTTGAGGGCAGGGGCAACCAACACTGAAGCTTTCTTT	CASSLRAGATNTEAFF
TRBV5-5	-	-	TRBJ2-2	TGTGCCAGCAGCCGACAGACCGGGGAGCTGTTTTTT	CASSRQTGELFF
TRBV7-9	-	TRBD2	TRBJ2-5	TGTGCCAGCAGCCCCACCGTCGGTTCGGAGCGGGGGGGCCAAGAGACCCAGTACTTC	CASSPTVGSERGGQETQYF
TRBV24-1	-	TRBD2	TRBJ2-3	TGTGCCACCAGTGAAACGGGAGGGCCAAGTACGCAGTATTTT	CATSETGGPSTQYF
TRBV27	-	-	TRBJ1-3	TGTGCCAGCAGTCCCCACCTCCGGGGCCCCTCTGGAAACACCATATATTTT	CASSPHLRGPSGNTIYF
TRBV30	-	TRBD1	TRBJ2-7	TGTGCCTGGAGCGGAGAGGGCGGAAACCGGGACAGGGGTTCCTACGAGCAGTACTTC	CAWSGEGGNRDRGSYEQYF
TRBV5-1	medium-sized	-	TRBJ2-1	TGCGCCAGCAGCTTGGAAGTAGCTGGGGATGAGCAGTTCTTC	CASSLEVAGDEQFF
TRBV4-3	-	-	TRBJ2-2	TGCGCCAGCAGCCAACTGACAAGAGGAGGAACCGGGGAGCTGTTTTTT	CASSQLTRGGTGELFF
TRBV7-3	-	-	TRBJ2-5	TGTGCCAGCAGCTTAAGGCCGGCTAGTTACAGGGAGAGGGAGACCCAGTACTTC	CASSLRPASYRERETQYF
TRBV5-8	-	TRBD2	TRBJ2-3	TGTGCCAGCAGCTTCGTAGCGGGGGGCACAGATACGCAGTATTTT	CASSFVAGGTDTQYF
TRBV7-9	-	-	TRBJ1-2	TGTGCCAGCAGTGGACAGATCTATGGCTACACCTTC	CASSGQIYGYTF
TRBV5-1	-	-	TRBJ2-2	TGCGCCAGCAGCCCCACGGGCAGGGGAGACACCGGGGAGCTGTTTTTT	CASSPTGRGDTGELFF
TRBV29-1	-	-	TRBJ1-2	TGCAGCGTTGAACGGGGATATGGCTACACCTTC	CSVERGYGYTF
TRBV18	-	-	TRBJ2-5	TGTGCCAGCTCACCACCCGAGCAACAAGAGACCCAGTACTTC	CASSPPEQQETQYF
TRBV6-1	-	-	TRBJ1-1	TGTGCCAGCAGTGACCGGGACAACATGAACACTGAAGCTTTCTTT	CASSDRDNMNTEAFF
TRBV7-3	once	TRBD2	TRBJ2-5	TGTGCCAGCAGCTTTGGTCGAGCGGGAGGGGAAGAGACCCAGTACTTC	CASSFGRAGGEETQYF
TRBV18	once	-	TRBJ2-7	TGTGCCAGCTCACCGCTTCAGACGGGGAGCTCCTACGAGCAGTACTTC	CASSPLQTGSSYEQYF
TRBV30	few	-	TRBJ2-7	TGTGCCTGGAGTGTACAGACCTTTAGGCAGGGGTACAAGCAGTACTTC	CAWSVQTFRQGYKQYF
TRBV9	-	TRBD2	TRBJ2-3	TGTGCCAGCAGCCTCATCGGGACTAGCGGTCCCACAGATACGCAGTATTTT	CASSLIGTSGPTDTQYF
TRBV4-2	-	-	TRBJ1-4	TGTGCCAGCAGCCAATTCCAGGGATCAACTAATGAAAAACTGTTTTTT	CASSQFQGSTNEKLFF
TRBV5-1	-	TRBD2	TRBJ2-7	TGCGCCAGCAGCGCGCGGGGGTCCTACGAGCAGTACTTC	CASSARGSYEQYF
TRBV11-2	-	TRBD1	TRBJ1-5	TGTGCCAGCAGCCTCGGGACAGGGAATCAGCCCCAGCATTTT	CASSLGTGNQPQHF
TRBV5-4	-	TRBD2	TRBJ2-1	TGTGCCAGCAGTCCGGGACTAGCGGGAGCATCCTACAATGAGCAGTTCTTC	CASSPGLAGASYNEQFF
TRBV5-1	-	TRBD1	TRBJ1-2	TGCGCCAGCAGCCAGGGACAGAACTATGGCTACACCTTC	CASSQGQNYGYTF
TRBV5-5	few	-	TRBJ2-7	TGTGCCAGCAGCTTGGCAGATGGGACCTACGAGCAGTACTTC	CASSLADGTYEQYF
TRBV27	-	TRBD1	TRBJ2-2	TGTGCCAGCAGTGACTGGACAGGGTTCGCCGGGGAGCTGTTTTTT	CASSDWTGFAGELFF
TRBV18	-	-	TRBJ2-6	TGTGCCAGCTCACTGGACAGTCGCTCTGGGGCCAACGTCCTGACTTTC	CASSLDSRSGANVLTF
TRBV10-2	-	-	TRBJ1-1	TGCGCCAGCAGTGGAGGGGGAGGGATGAACACTGAAGCTTTCTTT	CASSGGGGMNTEAFF
TRBV6-5	-	-	TRBJ2-7	TGTGCCAGCACCCTGAACCGTGGATACGAGCAGTACTTC	CASTLNRGYEQYF
TRBV24-1	few	-	TRBJ1-6	TGTGCCACCAGTGATGACCGATGGACAGCTACCTATAATTCACCCCTCCACTTT	CATSDDRWTATYNSPLHF
TRBV6-2/TRBV6-3	-	-	TRBJ2-5	TGTGCCAGCAGTGAGGGGGGGGCCGAAGAGACCCAGTACTTC	CASSEGGAEETQYF
TRBV12-5	once	TRBD2	TRBJ2-5	TGTGCTAGTGGTGGATTAAGCGGGGTAAAAGAGACCCAGTACTTC	CASGGLSGVKETQYF
TRBV18	-	-	TRBJ2-1	TGTGCCAGCTCACCACCGATAAGGGATGAGCAGTTCTTC	CASSPPIRDEQFF
TRBV12-3/TRBV12-4	-	-	TRBJ2-2	TGTGCCAGCAGTTTAAGGCGGGAGCTGTTTTTT	CASSLRRELFF
TRBV30	-	TRBD1	TRBJ1-5	TGTGCCTGGAGTGATTCAGGGGGTTATCAGCCCCAGCATTTT	CAWSDSGGYQPQHF
TRBV15	-	-	TRBJ2-5	TGTGCCACCAGCAGAGATGGAGAGACCCAGTACTTC	CATSRDGETQYF
TRBV30	once	-	TRBJ2-3	TGTGCCTGGAGTGTAGGCCAAACAGATACGCAGTATTTT	CAWSVGQTDTQYF
TRBV11-2	-	-	TRBJ1-1	TGTGCCAGCAGCTTAGAGGGTGACGGAAACACTGAAGCTTTCTTT	CASSLEGDGNTEAFF
TRBV7-9	-	-	TRBJ1-1	TGTGCCAGCAGCTTCGGAGAGTACACTGAAGCTTTCTTT	CASSFGEYTEAFF
TRBV4-1	-	-	TRBJ2-1	TGCGCCAGCAGCGTCGGGTCAAATGAGCAGTTCTTC	CASSVGSNEQFF
TRBV6-1	-	-	TRBJ1-1	TGTGCCAGCAGTGAAACCGGACAGAACAAAGCTTTCTTT	CASSETGQNKAFF
TRBV7-6	-	-	TRBJ2-7	TGTGCCAGCAGCGTAGGGTCCGGTTTCTACTACGAGCAGTACTTC	CASSVGSGFYYEQYF
TRBV30	-	-	TRBJ1-3	TGTGCCTGGAGCCCAGGGCGGCAGGGAAACACCATATATTTT	CAWSPGRQGNTIYF
TRBV11-2	-	TRBD1	TRBJ1-5	TGTGCCAGCAGCGCTGGGACAGGGCAAGGTCAGCCCCAGCATTTT	CASSAGTGQGQPQHF
TRBV7-9	-	-	TRBJ1-4	TGTGCCAGCAGCGGGGACATACCAAATGAAAAACTGTTTTTT	CASSGDIPNEKLFF
TRBV9	-	TRBD2	TRBJ2-7	TGTGCCAGCAGCGTAGATGGACTAGCGGGAGTCGAGCAGTACTTC	CASSVDGLAGVEQYF
TRBV9	-	TRBD1	TRBJ1-6	TGTGCCAGCAGCGTAGTATGGGACAGTGCCCGGCTGTCCTTT	CASSVVWDSARLSF
TRBV19	-	-	TRBJ2-3	TGTGCCAGTAGTTACCGACTCGAAGATACGCAGTATTTT	CASSYRLEDTQYF